Each of the 10 T cell receptor beta chains below was sequenced from the same sample in a study of somatic mutations in cytotoxic T cells in rheumatoid arthritis. Profiled with immunoSEQ multiplex PCR; TCRdb holds only in-frame clones, not every one. The sample holds 11,000 or so clones, about 68% seen once. The specimen was CD8+ T cells sorted from blood. The receptors here all came from a man aged 65 to 85 in good health.

This clone was seen just once. The chain is built from TRBV6-1 and TRBJ2-7; the D is unclear. The CDR3 has 12 residues. Germline loops: CDR1 MNHNS, CDR2 SASEGT. The germline V and J ends were trimmed by 7 bases and 3 bases, with 10 bases remaining between them. The chain's CDR3 is CASTPEGYEQYF. The CDR3 bases are TGTGCCAGCACACCGGAAGGCTACGAGCAGTACTTC.

The CDR3 sequence is CASSFAQEAFF. DNA of the CDR3: TGTGCCAGCAGTTTTGCACAAGAAGCTTTCTTT. V gene TRBV6-5 combines with J gene TRBJ1-1; D remains unclear. The V end was cut by 4 bases, the J end by 8 bases, with 8 bases between. CDR1 is MNHEY and CDR2 is SVGAGI in the germline V gene. The CDR3 extends over 11 amino acids.

Only one count was recorded for this clone. This sequence joins TRBV6-5 and TRBJ1-1, with TRBD1 matching over 8 bases. J gave up 4 bases and V 6 bases, and 7 bases lay outside the gene matches. CDR1 and CDR2 (germline): MNHEY, SVGAGI. The CDR3 sequence is 14 residues long. CDR3 loop: CASSPGQGGTEAFF. In DNA, the CDR3 is TGTGCCAGCAGCCCCGGACAGGGAGGCACTGAAGCTTTCTTT.

The chain carries TRBV5-1 and TRBJ2-1; 11 nucleotides align to TRBD1. In germline, CDR1 is SGHRS, CDR2 YFSETQ. The CDR3 has 15 residues. The V gene end was trimmed by 4 bases and the J gene end by 9 bases; junction bases not matched to a gene: 9. The CDR3 DNA reads TGCGCCAGCAGCCTTTGGGACAGGGGGTCCGGTGAGCAGTTCTTC. Translating it yields CASSLWDRGSGEQFF.

In its sample, this clone was seen a few times. The chain is built from TRBV6-6 and TRBJ2-7; tentative D call: TRBD2 (7 bases). Trimming took 4 bases from V and 5 from J, leaving 18 bases between them. Germline-derived CDR1 and CDR2 are MNHNY and SVGAGI (reference sequence). This CDR3 is 15 amino acids long. The CDR3 sequence: CASSLSGGGADEQYF. Here the CDR3 DNA reads TGTGCCAGCAGTTTGTCGGGTGGGGGGGCCGACGAGCAGTACTTC.

This clone came up a few times. The chain has TRBV7-8 and TRBJ2-1, with D perhaps given as TRBD1 or TRBD2 (6 bases each). The CDR3 has 15 amino acids. Per the germline V gene, CDR1 is SGHVS and CDR2 is FQNEAQ. V was trimmed by 8 bases and J by 6 bases, leaving 20 bases between them. The CDR3 here is CASLPTGATRNEQFF. For the CDR3, the DNA is TGTGCCAGCCTTCCCACGGGGGCCACGCGCAATGAGCAGTTCTTC.

The CDR3 region is CASAPELGQGTGELFF. In DNA, the CDR3 is TGTGCCAGCGCCCCCGAGTTGGGACAGGGAACCGGGGAGCTGTTTTTT. The chain combines TRBV7-8 with TRBJ2-2, with 9 bases that match TRBD1. This CDR3 comprises 16 residues. Germline CDR1 is SGHVS and CDR2 is FQNEAQ. V lost 8 bases to trimming and J lost 5 bases; unmatched junction nucleotides: 12.

This clone occurred once. The chain carries TRBV1 and TRBJ2-6; the table gives TRBD2 as D, unverified against the DNA. TRBV1 represents a pseudogene. The CDR3 length is 18 residues. The CDR3 DNA sequence: TGCACCAGCAGTCAAGAGCTAGCGGGAGGGTCTGGGGCCAACGTCCTGACTTTC. Translated: CTSSQELAGGSGANVLTF.

This clone is categorized as medium-sized (0.01 to 0.1%). Other nucleotide sequences in the sample specify the same CDR3. The genes are TRBV4-1 and TRBJ1-5; D is unresolved. The CDR3 extends over 14 amino acids. The V and J ends lost 0 bases and 1 base respectively, with 4 bases between them. The germline gives CDR1 MGHRA, CDR2 YSYEKL. Here the CDR3 DNA reads TGCGCCAGCAGCCAAGAGGGAAGCAATCAGCCCCAGCATTTT. Protein sequence: CASSQEGSNQPQHF.

The CDR3 nucleotides are TGTGCCAGCAGCGATTCCACAGGGGTTACCGGGGAGCTGTTTTTT. As protein: CASSDSTGVTGELFF. The chain has TRBV9 and TRBJ2-2, with 7 positions matching TRBD1. The CDR3 loop spans 15 amino acids. Per the germline V gene, CDR1 is SGDLS and CDR2 is YYNGEE. After removal of 3 bases from V and 5 bases from J, the junction contained 7 bases not matched to a gene.